A single sample gave rise to the 4 T cell receptor beta chains below, sequenced in a study of T cell responses to AZD1222 COVID-19 vaccine (dated by TCRdb to the early 2020s). Preparation of the library involved the immunoSEQ multiplex PCR assay. The table was pulled from immuneACCESS by TCRdb, which kept in-frame rearrangements only. Such tables lose some clones; where checked, under half of the loss comes from unresolved V genes, and the rest has no known cause. This sample lists around 130,000 clones; around 90% were detected once. The ten top clones hold roughly 1% of the sample. This specimen's time point label, interpreted: about 28 days (+/-7) after the second vaccine dose. The source material was peripheral blood, sampled 28 days after the second AZD1222 dose. The receptors were sampled from an adult who received the AZD1222 COVID-19 vaccine.

V is TRBV29-1 and J is TRBJ1-1, with TRBD1 matching over 9 bases. Germline CDR1 is SQVTM and CDR2 is ANQGSEA. This CDR3 has 12 amino acids. J gave up 8 bases and V 7 bases, and 8 bases lay outside the gene matches. The CDR3, as DNA: TGCAGCGCCTCCGACAGGGGGGTCGAAGCTTTCTTT. Translating it yields CSASDRGVEAFF.

This clone was detected only once. The rearrangement joins TRBV5-6 to TRBJ2-7, with D perhaps matching TRBD2 (5 bases). This CDR3 contains 12 residues. The ends were cut back, 4 bases at V and 5 bases at J, with 10 bases in the middle. Germline loops: CDR1 SGHDT, CDR2 YYEEEE. In DNA, the CDR3 is TGTGCCAGCAGCCTGGAGGCTGACGAGCAGTACTTC. Amino acids: CASSLEADEQYF.

The rearrangement uses TRBV18 and TRBJ1-5; D ambiguous. The CDR3 sequence is 13 residues long. Trimming removed 2 bases from V and 4 bases from J, with 6 bases in between. Germline CDR1 KGHSH, CDR2 LQKENI. This CDR3 reads CASSPAGNQPQHF. DNA for the CDR3: TGTGCCAGCTCACCAGCGGGGAATCAGCCCCAGCATTTT.

The chain has TRBV3-1 (or the pseudogene TRBV3-2) and TRBJ2-1, with 11 bases that match TRBD2. The CDR3 loop spans 16 amino acids. After removal of 4 bases from V and 0 bases from J, the junction contained 2 bases not matched to a gene. In germline, CDR1 is LGHDT, CDR2 YNNKEL (reference sequence). The CDR3 is CASSRLAGISYNEQFF. The CDR3 DNA reads TGTGCCAGCAGCCGACTAGCGGGAATCTCCTACAATGAGCAGTTCTTC.